Listed here are 21 T cell receptor beta chains from one sample, sequenced in a study of brain metastases from non-small cell lung cancer. TCRdb's table, derived via immunoSEQ multiplex PCR, lists solely in-frame clones and lacks some. Of a few thousand clones listed, about 74% are singletons. Sequenced input: primary lung tumor tissue. The receptor source for this set is a donor at least 40 years old with non-small cell lung cancer.

The chain uses TRBV29-1 and TRBJ1-3; possibly TRBD1 for D (6 bases). This CDR3 has 13 residues. The V gene lost 5 bases and the J gene lost 0 bases, with 8 bases spanning the gap. CDR1 is SQVTM, CDR2 ANQGSEA, per germline. CDR3 loop: CSVSRGSGNTIYF. As DNA, the CDR3 is TGCAGCGTTAGCAGGGGCTCTGGAAACACCATATATTTT. The full variable domain, rest sourced from reference TRBV29-1 and TRBJ1-3, is SAVISQKPSRDICQRGTSLTIQCQVDSQVTMMFWYRQQPGQSLTLIATANQGSEATYESGFVIDKFPISRPNLTFSTLTVSNMSPEDSSIYLCSVSRGSGNTIYFGEGSWLTVV.

The chain employs TRBV5-4 and TRBJ2-5; 7 bases line up with TRBD2. V lost 4 bases, J lost 2 bases, and 2 bases stayed unmatched. This CDR3 contains 13 residues. Germline V gene sequence: CDR1 SGHNT, CDR2 YYREEE (reference sequence). CDR3 amino acids: CASSLLAQETQYF. The CDR3, as DNA: TGTGCCAGCAGCCTACTAGCGCAAGAGACCCAGTACTTC. Looking up the rest from reference TRBV5-4 and TRBJ2-5 gives the full variable domain: ETGVTQSPTHLIKTRGQQVTLRCSSQSGHNTVSWYQQALGQGPQFIFQYYREEENGRGNFPPRFSGLQFPNYSSELNVNALELDDSALYLCASSLLAQETQYFGPGTRLLVL.

CDR3 sequence: CASSIEGQGGSGYTF. The CDR3 DNA reads as TGTGCCAGTAGTATTGAAGGACAGGGGGGTTCCGGCTACACCTTC. This chain uses TRBV19 with TRBJ1-2; 10 positions agree with TRBD1. Germline CDR1 LNHDA, CDR2 SQIVND (reference sequence). Unmatched junction bases numbered 9, after V lost 3 bases and J lost 8 bases. This CDR3 comprises 15 residues.

The chain couples TRBV19 to TRBJ2-2; D uncertain. Germline CDR1 reads LNHDA; CDR2 reads SQIVND (reference sequence). The CDR3 length is 12 residues. Between the trimmed V and J ends, which lost 3 bases and 5 bases, there was a span of 4 bases. Here the CDR3 DNA reads TGTGCCAGTAGTATGGGAACCGGGGAGCTGTTTTTT. Translation: CASSMGTGELFF. Using reference TRBV19 and TRBJ2-2 for the parts outside the CDR3, the full variable domain is DGGITQSPKYLFRKEGQNVTLSCEQNLNHDAMYWYRQDPGQGLRLIYYSQIVNDFQKGDIAEGYSVSREKKESFPLTVTSAQKNPTAFYLCASSMGTGELFFGEGSRLTVL.

V gene TRBV19 combines with J gene TRBJ2-1; 9 bases fit TRBD2. J gave up 4 bases and V 3 bases, and 4 bases lay outside the gene matches. Germline loops: CDR1 LNHDA, CDR2 SQIVND (reference sequence). This CDR3 spans 15 amino acids. For the CDR3, the DNA is TGTGCCAGTAGTATGCGGGGGGGATCTTACAATGAGCAGTTCTTC. As protein: CASSMRGGSYNEQFF. Variable domain in full (rest from reference TRBV19 and TRBJ2-1): DGGITQSPKYLFRKEGQNVTLSCEQNLNHDAMYWYRQDPGQGLRLIYYSQIVNDFQKGDIAEGYSVSREKKESFPLTVTSAQKNPTAFYLCASSMRGGSYNEQFFGPGTRLTVL.

This clone was observed a handful of times. This chain's CDR3 is CASSRTAAQETQYF. The CDR3 nucleotides are TGTGCCAGCAGTCGGACGGCGGCTCAAGAGACCCAGTACTTC. The rearrangement joins TRBV2 to TRBJ2-5; D gene uncertain. Germline-derived CDR1 and CDR2 are SNHLY and FYNNEI. V dropped 5 bases and J dropped 2 bases, with 12 bases sitting between them. This CDR3 is built from 14 residues.

V usage is TRBV7-3 and J usage is TRBJ2-1, with TRBD2 matching 8 bases. The CDR3 has 15 amino acids. Germline V gives CDR1 SGHTA, CDR2 FQGTGA. Trimming removed 1 base from V and 4 bases from J; junction bases left unmatched: 3. This chain's CDR3 is CASSLRSGGYNEQFF. CDR3 bases: TGTGCCAGCAGCTTAAGGAGCGGGGGATACAATGAGCAGTTCTTC.

The chain carries TRBV7-2 and TRBJ2-2; D is unresolved. Trimming stripped 5 bases from V and 2 bases from J, with 9 bases between. Looked up from germline, CDR1 is SGHTA and CDR2 is FQGNSA. The CDR3 covers 14 residues. CDR3 sequence (DNA): TGTGCCAGCAGCCCCCGACGTAACACCGGGGAGCTGTTTTTT. The encoded protein is CASSPRRNTGELFF.

J is TRBJ2-1 and V is TRBV6-6; 7 bases map to TRBD2. Germline CDR1 reads MNHNY; CDR2 reads SVGAGI (reference sequence). The J segment lost 9 bases and the V segment lost 5 bases, leaving 7 bases of the junction unmatched. The CDR3 is made up of 13 amino acids. In DNA form, the CDR3 reads TGTGCCAGCAGTGCTCGACTAGCCGGTGAGCAGTTCTTC. This codes for CASSARLAGEQFF.

This clone was detected only once. The chain uses TRBV6-5 and TRBJ2-3; the D is unclear. The CDR3 is made up of 16 amino acids. Trimming cost V 4 bases and J 2 bases, with 16 bases left between them. Germline CDR1 is MNHEY and CDR2 is SVGAGI. The CDR3 nucleotides read TGTGCCAGCAGTTTTCGAGCTCCAACGGTCACAGATACGCAGTATTTT. It encodes CASSFRAPTVTDTQYF.

The chain uses TRBV7-2 and TRBJ2-1; D gene ambiguous. With 2 bases removed from V and 5 bases from J, the gap between germline ends came to 7 bases. Germline lookup yields CDR1 SGHTA and CDR2 FQGNSA. The CDR3 loop spans 13 amino acids. The CDR3 loop reads CASSLHSNNEQFF. The CDR3 DNA sequence: TGTGCCAGCAGCTTACATTCGAACAATGAGCAGTTCTTC.

The chain carries TRBV29-1 and TRBJ1-2; 7 nucleotides agree with TRBD1. Germline V gene lookup returns CDR1 SQVTM and CDR2 ANQGSEA. This CDR3 is 12 amino acids long. CDR3 bases: TGCAACGTCGGCGGGACAGCTTATGGCTACACCTTC. Its protein is CNVGGTAYGYTF.

The chain combines TRBV12-3 or TRBV12-4 with TRBJ1-2, with D perhaps TRBD1 (6 bases). The V end lost 7 bases, the J end lost 2 bases, and 11 bases lay between the germline ends. The CDR3 extends over 13 amino acids. DNA of the CDR3: TGTGCCAGCAACAACAGGGAGAACTATGGCTACACCTTC. Residues: CASNNRENYGYTF.

For this clone: The sample contains more than one DNA sequence encoding this CDR3. The chain uses TRBV5-5 and TRBJ1-1, with a possible D match to TRBD1 (5 bases). This CDR3 comprises 16 residues. Germline V CDR1 and CDR2: SGHKS, YYEKEE (reference sequence). The V end was cut by 4 bases, the J end by 3 bases, with 19 bases between. The CDR3 sequence: CASSPRTSGKDTEAFF. The CDR3 region has the DNA TGTGCCAGCAGCCCGCGGACATCCGGGAAGGACACTGAAGCTTTCTTT.

The chain has TRBV6-5 and TRBJ1-2; a possible D gene is TRBD1 (6 bases). V lost 6 bases and J lost 4, with 15 bases in between. There are 14 residues in the CDR3. The germline V gene has CDR1 MNHEY and CDR2 SVGAGI. The CDR3 nucleotides are TGTGCCAGCAGCACCGGAGGACAGCCCTATGGCTACACCTTC. It is translated as CASSTGGQPYGYTF.

The chain has TRBV3-1 (or the pseudogene TRBV3-2) and TRBJ1-1; D might be TRBD1 (6 bases). V was trimmed by 1 base and J by 0 bases, leaving 9 bases between them. CDR3 length equals 15 residues. CDR1 is LGHDT, CDR2 YNNKEL, per germline (reference sequence). The CDR3 here is CASSQVGQLNTEAFF. CDR3 nucleotide sequence: TGTGCCAGCAGCCAAGTGGGACAATTGAACACTGAAGCTTTCTTT.

This clone has more than one count but fewer than ten. The rearrangement links TRBV3-1 (or the pseudogene TRBV3-2) to TRBJ1-5; D is possibly TRBD1 (6 bases). CDR1 and CDR2 from the germline V gene are LGHDT and YNNKEL (reference sequence). V dropped 1 base and J dropped 1 base, with 11 bases sitting between them. This CDR3 has 16 amino acids. As DNA, the CDR3 is TGTGCCAGCAGCCAAGGTAGCCAGGGGAGCAATCAGCCCCAGCATTTT. This encodes CASSQGSQGSNQPQHF.

This sequence joins TRBV4-3 and TRBJ1-3; no clear D gene. The CDR3 contains 13 residues. V was pared by 1 base and J by 2 bases, with 3 bases between. Germline-derived CDR1 and CDR2 are LGHNA and YSLEER. Written as DNA, the CDR3 is TGCGCCAGCAGCCAAGTTGCTGGAAACACCATATATTTT. Protein sequence: CASSQVAGNTIYF.

The chain links TRBV5-1 to TRBJ1-6; D not certain. The CDR3 has 16 amino acids. CDR1 and CDR2 (germline): SGHRS, YFSETQ. V was pared by 5 bases and J by 0 bases, with 12 bases between. The CDR3 sequence is CASSLGGLSYNSPLHF. For the CDR3, the DNA is TGCGCCAGCAGTTTAGGCGGTCTCTCCTATAATTCACCCCTCCACTTT.

The V call is TRBV4-3, the J call TRBJ2-7; a weak D match, TRBD1 (6 bases). Germline V gives CDR1 LGHNA, CDR2 YSLEER. Trimming took off 4 bases at V and 2 bases at J, with 18 bases between the two ends. CDR3 length: 16 amino acids. In DNA form, the CDR3 reads TGCGCCAGCAGCCGCTCGACAGGCCCAAGGGCCTACGAGCAGTACTTC. Translating it yields CASSRSTGPRAYEQYF.

This chain links TRBV9 with TRBJ1-1, with D possibly TRBD1 on 6 matching bases. V lost 3 bases, J lost 5 bases, and 14 bases lay in between. Germline loops: CDR1 SGDLS, CDR2 YYNGEE. The CDR3 has 14 residues. The CDR3 DNA sequence: TGTGCCAGCAGCGCAGGGGCGAGAGAAACTGAAGCTTTCTTT. Residues: CASSAGARETEAFF.